This passage covers 28 T cell receptor beta chains from one sample sequenced in a study of response to subunit inactivated influenza vaccine. TCRdb recomputed calls from the RT-PCR reads with MiXCR, one row per CDR3 protein. The sample includes under 950,000 distinct CDR3 sequences, approximately 21% seen only once; the top ten take roughly 10%. Specimen: PBMCs from blood, collected 4 to 6 days after vaccination. These receptors all come from a man aged 50 or older who received an inactivated influenza vaccine.

This clonotype appeared a few times. This chain uses TRBV29-1 with TRBJ2-5; no reliable D call. CDR1 and CDR2 (germline): SQVTM, ANQGSEA. Trimming cost V 3 bases and J 4 bases, with 15 bases left between them. CDR3 length equals 14 residues. CDR3 DNA: TGCAGCGTTGAGCCCAGGTTGGTGGGAGAGACCCAGTACTTC. Translated: CSVEPRLVGETQYF.

The rearrangement uses TRBV20-1 and TRBJ2-1; TRBD2 matches 8 bases. Germline V gives CDR1 DFQATT, CDR2 SNEGSKA (reference sequence). V shed 6 bases, J shed 3 bases, and the junction held 10 bases outside the gene matches. The CDR3 consists of 15 residues. The CDR3 reads CSAAVSGGRYNEQFF. The CDR3 DNA sequence: TGCAGTGCCGCCGTAAGCGGGGGCCGCTACAATGAGCAGTTCTTC.

This sequence joins TRBV27 and TRBJ2-1; D perhaps matches TRBD1 (7 bases). From germline, CDR1 is MNHEY and CDR2 SMNVEV (reference sequence). This CDR3 is built from 17 residues. Trimming left V 3 bases short and J 4 bases short, with 19 bases between. CDR3 bases: TGTGCCAGCAGTTTGAGTGGAGGGGGCCTTCTGTACAATGAGCAGTTCTTC. Translation: CASSLSGGGLLYNEQFF.

The DNA for the CDR3 is TGCAGTGCCCCTCGGACTAGCGGGAGGGCCGGGAATGAGCAGTTCTTC. Amino acids: CSAPRTSGRAGNEQFF. This chain connects TRBV20-1 to TRBJ2-1; 15 bases fit TRBD2. V trimming: 6 bases; J trimming: 7 bases; junction bases outside the gene matches: 10. Germline V gives CDR1 DFQATT, CDR2 SNEGSKA (reference sequence). This CDR3 region has 16 residues.

The chain recombines TRBV20-1 with TRBJ1-6; TRBD1 aligns across 7 bases. Germline assignment: CDR1 DFQATT and CDR2 SNEGSKA (reference sequence). After removal of 5 bases from V and 0 bases from J, the junction contained 4 bases not matched to a gene. CDR3 size: 15 residues. CDR3 DNA: TGCAGTGCTCTGGACAGGAGCTCCTATAATTCACCCCTCCACTTT. Its protein product is CSALDRSSYNSPLHF.

This clonotype was found a few times. The gene calls are TRBV6-5 and TRBJ2-3; either TRBD1 or TRBD2 may fit D (6 bases each). Germline-derived CDR1 and CDR2 are MNHEY and SVGAGI. The CDR3 loop spans 16 amino acids. V lost 2 bases, J lost 6 bases, and 18 bases lay in between. In nucleotides, the CDR3 is TGTGCCAGCAGTTACACGGGGGCGGGTTTCGGCGATACGCAGTATTTT. Its protein is CASSYTGAGFGDTQYF.

This clonotype was counted between two and nine times. The rearrangement joins TRBV20-1 to TRBJ1-1, with D possibly matching TRBD1 (5 bases). Germline CDR1 DFQATT, CDR2 SNEGSKA (reference sequence). This CDR3 region has 13 residues. The ends were cut back, 2 bases at V and 5 bases at J, with 12 bases in the middle. CDR3 loop: CSARSWAGTEAFF. The CDR3, as DNA: TGCAGTGCTAGAAGTTGGGCAGGGACTGAAGCTTTCTTT.

The chain links TRBV4-2 to TRBJ1-3; D unresolved. This CDR3 has 15 amino acids. Germline CDR1 reads LGHNA; CDR2 reads YNFKEQ. Trimming pared 0 bases from V and 4 bases from J, leaving 10 bases between. The CDR3 DNA follows: TGTGCCAGCAGCCAAGAATATTCGAGAGGAAACACCATATATTTT. This gives the protein CASSQEYSRGNTIYF.

This sequence joins TRBV29-1 and TRBJ2-3; 10 bases are a match to TRBD2. Looked up from germline, CDR1 is SQVTM and CDR2 is ANQGSEA. The CDR3 loop spans 14 amino acids. V gave up 4 bases and J gave up 2 bases; unmatched junction bases: 3. The CDR3 spells CSVVAGGYTDTQYF. CDR3 nucleotide sequence: TGCAGCGTTGTAGCGGGGGGCTACACAGATACGCAGTATTTT.

This rearrangement joins TRBV20-1 to TRBJ2-7; the D gene is possibly TRBD2 (6 bases). CDR1 DFQATT and CDR2 SNEGSKA come from the germline V gene (reference sequence). V shed 1 base and J shed 3 bases, with 7 bases lying between them. The CDR3 consists of 12 residues. CDR3 nucleotides: TGCAGTGCTAGAGGGGGGGTCTACGAGCAGTACTTC. This translates into CSARGGVYEQYF.

This sequence joins TRBV5-1 and TRBJ2-1; the match to TRBD2 covers 8 bases. This CDR3 region has 14 residues. J gave up 9 bases and V 3 bases, and 8 bases lay outside the gene matches. Per the germline V gene, CDR1 is SGHRS and CDR2 is YFSETQ. CDR3: CASSSSGGPGEQFF. In DNA, the CDR3 is TGCGCCAGCAGCTCATCGGGGGGGCCTGGTGAGCAGTTCTTC.

V and J are TRBV15 and TRBJ2-4; tentative D call: TRBD1 (5 bases). CDR1 and CDR2 from the germline V gene are LNHNV and YYDKDF (reference sequence). V was shortened by 5 bases and J by 0 bases, with 14 bases between the two germline ends. This CDR3 spans 16 amino acids. Here the CDR3 reads CATSATQGIAKNIQYF. The CDR3 region has the DNA TGTGCCACCAGCGCCACCCAGGGAATAGCCAAAAACATTCAGTACTTC. The full variable domain, rest sourced from reference TRBV15 and TRBJ2-4, is DAMVIQNPRYQVTQFGKPVTLSCSQTLNHNVMYWYQQKSSQAPKLLFHYYDKDFNNEADTPDNFQSRRPNTSFCFLDIRSPGLGDTAMYLCATSATQGIAKNIQYFGAGTRLSVL.

Only a few counts were recorded for this clonotype. This chain links TRBV19 with TRBJ1-1; maybe TRBD1 (5 bases). Germline lookup yields CDR1 LNHDA and CDR2 SQIVND (reference sequence). With 4 bases removed from V and 2 bases from J, the gap between germline ends came to 17 bases. This CDR3 is 16 amino acids long. In nucleotides, the CDR3 is TGTGCCAGTAGTACGGACCCGGGAACAGGAAACACTGAAGCTTTCTTT. Protein product: CASSTDPGTGNTEAFF.

The sample holds a few counts of this clonotype. The CDR3 DNA reads TGCGCCAGCAGCCAAGGAGTCCCCCTAGCGGGAGTGGTTGCTTACAATGAGCAGTTCTTC. It yields the protein CASSQGVPLAGVVAYNEQFF. V gene TRBV4-3 combines with J gene TRBJ2-1; 10 bases fit TRBD2. Trimming removed 1 base from V and 4 bases from J; junction bases left unmatched: 16. Per the germline V gene, CDR1 is LGHNA and CDR2 is YSLEER. This CDR3 spans 20 amino acids.

The table lists this clonotype with many counts. The DNA of the CDR3 is TGTGCCAGCAGTCAAACAGGAGGCACTGAAGCTTTCTTT. Protein product: CASSQTGGTEAFF. The V call is TRBV6-6, the J call TRBJ1-1; a possible D gene is TRBD1 (5 bases). Germline loops: CDR1 MNHNY, CDR2 SVGAGI (reference sequence). The CDR3 totals 13 residues. The V end was cut by 5 bases, the J end by 4 bases, with 11 bases between.

This chain uses TRBV7-7 with TRBJ2-1; 10 bases match TRBD2. V was pared by 0 bases and J by 5 bases, with 4 bases of the junction left unmatched. This CDR3 has 16 residues. Germline CDR1 reads SSHAT; CDR2 reads FNYEAQ (reference sequence). CDR3 amino acids: CASSLARTSGNNEQFF. In DNA form, the CDR3 reads TGTGCCAGCAGCTTAGCACGGACTAGCGGAAACAATGAGCAGTTCTTC.

This clonotype was seen a handful of times. The genes are TRBV9 and TRBJ2-1; D gene uncertain. This CDR3 contains 15 residues. CDR1 SGDLS and CDR2 YYNGEE come from the germline V gene. V was shortened by 0 bases and J by 0 bases, with 7 bases between the two germline ends. The DNA of the CDR3 is TGTGCCAGCAGCGTAGCTGAGTCCTCCTACAATGAGCAGTTCTTC. Its translation: CASSVAESSYNEQFF.

The V call is TRBV29-1, the J call TRBJ2-2, with 9 bases that match TRBD1. Germline assignment: CDR1 SQVTM and CDR2 ANQGSEA. CDR3 size: 15 residues. The V and J ends lost 2 bases and 5 bases, in that order; junction bases with no gene match: 6. CDR3 region: CSVERGTGLTGELFF. The CDR3 DNA follows: TGCAGCGTTGAACGAGGGACAGGGTTGACCGGGGAGCTGTTTTTT.

The table lists this clonotype with a few counts. J is TRBJ1-2 and V is TRBV5-1; D might be TRBD1 (5 bases). This CDR3 region has 15 residues. The V gene's germline CDR1 is SGHRS and CDR2 YFSETQ. V was trimmed by 7 bases and J by 0 bases, leaving 16 bases between them. The CDR3 loop reads CASANPGPPNYGYTF. For the CDR3, the DNA is TGCGCCAGCGCTAACCCGGGACCTCCTAACTATGGCTACACCTTC. The whole variable domain, filled in from reference TRBV5-1 and TRBJ1-2, reads KAGVTQTPRYLIKTRGQQVTLSCSPISGHRSVSWYQQTPGQGLQFLFEYFSETQRNKGNFPGRFSGRQFSNSRSEMNVSTLELGDSALYLCASANPGPPNYGYTFGSGTRLTVV.

This clonotype was observed at least ten times. This chain uses TRBV6-5 with TRBJ2-3; 7 positions match TRBD1. The germline V gene has CDR1 MNHEY and CDR2 SVGAGI. The CDR3 covers 15 residues. The V gene end was trimmed by 4 bases and the J gene end by 2 bases; junction bases not matched to a gene: 6. The CDR3 sequence is CASSSLTGNTDTQYF. CDR3 bases: TGTGCCAGCAGTTCCCTGACAGGGAACACAGATACGCAGTATTTT.

This clonotype was observed at least ten times. The J gene is TRBJ1-5, the V gene TRBV6-1; 7 nucleotides align to TRBD1. This CDR3 comprises 14 residues. Germline loops: CDR1 MNHNS, CDR2 SASEGT. Unmatched junction bases numbered 2, after V lost 6 bases and J lost 0 bases. CDR3 protein: CASRTGFSNQPQHF. In nucleotides, the CDR3 is TGTGCCAGCAGGACAGGGTTTAGCAATCAGCCCCAGCATTTT.

The chain combines TRBV20-1 with TRBJ2-3; TRBD2 is a possible D gene (5 bases). From germline, CDR1 is DFQATT and CDR2 SNEGSKA (reference sequence). V was pared by 0 bases and J by 0 bases, with 10 bases between. The CDR3 length is 15 residues. The CDR3 is CSARDFGGSTDTQYF. CDR3 nucleotide sequence: TGCAGTGCTAGAGATTTTGGCGGGAGCACAGATACGCAGTATTTT.

The chain has TRBV7-2 and TRBJ2-7, with D possibly matching TRBD2 (6 bases). The V end lost 0 bases, the J end lost 2 bases, and 17 bases lay between the germline ends. The CDR3 consists of 17 residues. Germline CDR1 SGHTA, CDR2 FQGNSA. CDR3 protein: CASSLATGETDAYEQYF. CDR3 in DNA: TGTGCCAGCAGCTTAGCGACGGGGGAGACAGACGCCTACGAGCAGTACTTC.

This chain connects TRBV9 to TRBJ2-1, with 9 positions matching TRBD2. The germline V gene encodes CDR1 SGDLS and CDR2 YYNGEE. V was clipped by 4 bases and J by 9 bases; unmatched bases: 11. The CDR3 runs 15 residues. The CDR3 region is CASSRASGTLGEQFF. CDR3 nucleotides: TGTGCCAGCAGCCGTGCTAGCGGGACCCTGGGTGAGCAGTTCTTC.

This clonotype occurred a few times. The chain carries TRBV5-1 and TRBJ2-7; D is possibly TRBD1 or TRBD2 (5 bases each). Trimming removed 1 base at V and 6 bases at J, with 14 bases between. From germline, CDR1 is SGHRS and CDR2 YFSETQ. The CDR3 sequence is 14 residues long. The CDR3 spells CASSLTGTPPEQYF. As DNA, the CDR3 is TGCGCCAGCAGCTTGACCGGGACCCCCCCCGAGCAGTACTTC.

In its sample, this clonotype was seen a few times. V usage is TRBV9 and J usage is TRBJ1-5, with 7 nucleotides matching TRBD1. The germline V gene encodes CDR1 SGDLS and CDR2 YYNGEE. The CDR3 extends over 16 amino acids. Losses at the gene ends were 4 bases for V and 3 bases for J; bases not matched to a gene: 10. Here the CDR3 DNA reads TGTGCCAGCAGCTCATATCCGGGACAGCACAATCAGCCCCAGCATTTT. Amino acids: CASSSYPGQHNQPQHF.

This chain joins TRBV15 and TRBJ2-2; D ambiguous. This CDR3 contains 12 residues. Trimming removed 1 base at V and 4 bases at J, with 1 base between. The germline CDR1 and CDR2 sequences are LNHNV and YYDKDF (reference sequence). CDR3 nucleotide sequence: TGTGCCACCAGCAGAGCCACCGGGGAGCTGTTTTTT. As protein: CATSRATGELFF.

This clonotype was counted only a few times. The CDR3 coding sequence is TGCAGTGCTAGAGGTGGGCGGGGGTTATACAATGAGCAGTTCTTC. Protein: CSARGGRGLYNEQFF. V usage is TRBV20-1 and J usage is TRBJ2-1; 7 bases map to TRBD2. The CDR3 length is 15 residues. Losses at the gene ends were 1 base for V and 4 bases for J; bases not matched to a gene: 7. Germline V gives CDR1 DFQATT, CDR2 SNEGSKA (reference sequence).